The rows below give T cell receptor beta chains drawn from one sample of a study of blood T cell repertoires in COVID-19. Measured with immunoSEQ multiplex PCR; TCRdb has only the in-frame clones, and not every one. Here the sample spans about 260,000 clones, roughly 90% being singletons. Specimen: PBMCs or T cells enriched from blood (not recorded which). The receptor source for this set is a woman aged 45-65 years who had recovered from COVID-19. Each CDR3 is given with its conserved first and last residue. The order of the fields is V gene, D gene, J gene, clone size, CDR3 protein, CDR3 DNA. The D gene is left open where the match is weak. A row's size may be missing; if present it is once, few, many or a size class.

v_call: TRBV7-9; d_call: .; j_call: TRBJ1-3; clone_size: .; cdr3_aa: CASSEQGNTIYF; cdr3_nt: TGTGCCAGCAGCGAACAGGGCAACACCATATATTTT
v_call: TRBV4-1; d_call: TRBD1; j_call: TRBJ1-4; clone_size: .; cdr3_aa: CASSQETGLNEKLFF; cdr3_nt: TGCGCCAGCAGCCAAGAGACAGGGTTGAATGAAAAACTGTTTTTT
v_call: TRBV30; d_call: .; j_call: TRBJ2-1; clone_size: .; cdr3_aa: CAWSDSLYSPSSYNEQFF; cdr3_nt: TGTGCCTGGAGTGATTCCCTGTACAGCCCGAGCTCCTACAATGAGCAGTTCTTC
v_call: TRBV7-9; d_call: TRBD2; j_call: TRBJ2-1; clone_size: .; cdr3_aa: CASSPGGLQTNEQFF; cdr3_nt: TGTGCCAGCAGCCCGGGGGGACTACAAACTAATGAGCAGTTCTTC
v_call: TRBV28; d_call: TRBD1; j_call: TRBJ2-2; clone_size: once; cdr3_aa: CASSVSGTGITGELFF; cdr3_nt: TGTGCCAGCAGTGTCTCCGGGACAGGGATCACCGGGGAGCTGTTTTTT
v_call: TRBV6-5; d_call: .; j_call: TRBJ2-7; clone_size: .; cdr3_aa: CASLHLVGVGHEQYF; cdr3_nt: TGTGCCAGTCTCCACCTGGTGGGAGTCGGTCACGAGCAGTACTTC
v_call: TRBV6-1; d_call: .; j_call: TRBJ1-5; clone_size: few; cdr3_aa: CASSELTVSFRSNQPQHF; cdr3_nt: TGTGCCAGCAGTGAATTGACAGTATCTTTCCGGAGCAATCAGCCCCAGCATTTT
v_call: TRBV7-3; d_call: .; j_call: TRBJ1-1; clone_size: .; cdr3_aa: CASSLQGNTEAFF; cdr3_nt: TGTGCCAGCAGCTTACAGGGGAACACTGAAGCTTTCTTT
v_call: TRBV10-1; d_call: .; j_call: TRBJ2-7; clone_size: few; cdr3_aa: CASSEYGSRSYEQYF; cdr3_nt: TGCGCCAGCAGTGAGTACGGCTCACGGAGCTACGAGCAGTACTTC
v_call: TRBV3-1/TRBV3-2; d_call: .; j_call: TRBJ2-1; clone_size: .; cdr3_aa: CASSQGSSVRDEQFF; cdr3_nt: TGTGCCAGCAGCCAAGGGTCTAGCGTACGCGATGAGCAGTTCTTC
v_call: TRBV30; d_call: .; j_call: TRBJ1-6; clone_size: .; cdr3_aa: CAWSVRNLNSPLHF; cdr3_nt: TGTGCCTGGAGTGTACGTAACTTGAATTCACCCCTCCACTTT
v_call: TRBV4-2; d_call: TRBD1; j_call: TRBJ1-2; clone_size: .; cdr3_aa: CASSQEGTAPNYGYTF; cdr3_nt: TGTGCCAGCAGCCAAGAGGGGACAGCGCCCAACTATGGCTACACCTTC
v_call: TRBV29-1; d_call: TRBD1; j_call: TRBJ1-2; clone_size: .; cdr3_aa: CSVVNRGLALGYTF; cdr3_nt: TGCAGCGTAGTAAACAGGGGACTGGCGTTGGGCTACACCTTC
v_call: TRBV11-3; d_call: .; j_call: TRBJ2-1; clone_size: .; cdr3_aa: CASSDIRGSYNEQFF; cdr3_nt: TGTGCCAGCAGCGACATAAGGGGATCCTACAATGAGCAGTTCTTC
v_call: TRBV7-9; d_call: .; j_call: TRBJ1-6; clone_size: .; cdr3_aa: CASSKVSGGSYNSPLHF; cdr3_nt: TGTGCCAGCAGCAAGGTGTCGGGGGGCTCCTATAATTCACCCCTCCACTTT
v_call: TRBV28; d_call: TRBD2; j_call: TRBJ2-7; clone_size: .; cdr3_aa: CASSPTSGRPPGSAYEQYF; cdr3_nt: TGTGCCAGCAGTCCTACTAGCGGGAGGCCCCCGGGGAGCGCCTACGAGCAGTACTTC
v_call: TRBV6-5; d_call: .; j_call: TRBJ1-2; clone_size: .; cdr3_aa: CASSYSQGRVYGYTF; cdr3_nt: TGTGCCAGCAGTTACTCACAGGGTAGAGTCTATGGCTACACCTTC
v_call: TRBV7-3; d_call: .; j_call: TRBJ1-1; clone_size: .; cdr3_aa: CASSSQTGLMNTEAFF; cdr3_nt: TGTGCCAGCAGCTCCCAAACCGGACTAATGAACACTGAAGCTTTCTTT
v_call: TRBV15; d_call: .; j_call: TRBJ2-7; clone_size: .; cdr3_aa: CATSRGDNLYEQYF; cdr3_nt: TGTGCCACCAGCCGAGGGGACAACCTCTACGAGCAGTACTTC
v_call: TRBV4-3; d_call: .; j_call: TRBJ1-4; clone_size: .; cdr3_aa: CASSQGGGGREKLFF; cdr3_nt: TGCGCCAGCAGCCAAGGGGGAGGGGGGCGCGAAAAACTGTTTTTT
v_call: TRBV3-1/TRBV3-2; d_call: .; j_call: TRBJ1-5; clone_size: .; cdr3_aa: CASSRGNSNQPQHF; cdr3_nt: TGTGCCAGCAGCCGAGGGAATAGCAATCAGCCCCAGCATTTT
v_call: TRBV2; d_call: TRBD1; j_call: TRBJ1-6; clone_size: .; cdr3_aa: CASSVGQGLRNSPLHF; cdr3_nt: TGTGCCAGCAGTGTCGGACAGGGTTTGAGGAATTCACCCCTCCACTTT
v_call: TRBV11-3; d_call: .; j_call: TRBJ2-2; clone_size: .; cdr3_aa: CASSLYSNTGELFF; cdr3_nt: TGTGCCAGCAGCTTATATTCGAACACCGGGGAGCTGTTTTTT
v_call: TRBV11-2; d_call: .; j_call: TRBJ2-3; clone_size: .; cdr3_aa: CASSSSTDTQYF; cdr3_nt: TGTGCCAGCAGTTCTAGCACAGATACGCAGTATTTT
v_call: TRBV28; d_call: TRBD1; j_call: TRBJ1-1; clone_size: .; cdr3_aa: CASSPGGGTEAFF; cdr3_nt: TGTGCCAGCAGCCCAGGGGGCGGCACTGAAGCTTTCTTT
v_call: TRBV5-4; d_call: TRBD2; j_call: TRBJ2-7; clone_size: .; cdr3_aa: CASRYSGSYEQYF; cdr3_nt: TGTGCCAGCAGATATAGCGGGAGCTACGAGCAGTACTTC
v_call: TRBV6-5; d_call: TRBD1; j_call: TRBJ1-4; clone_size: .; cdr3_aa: CASTWDRDEKLFF; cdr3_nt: TGTGCCAGCACCTGGGACAGGGACGAAAAACTGTTTTTT
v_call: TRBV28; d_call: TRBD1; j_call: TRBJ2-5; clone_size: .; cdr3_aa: CASSFPGQVQETQYF; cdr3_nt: TGTGCCAGCAGTTTCCCGGGACAGGTCCAAGAGACCCAGTACTTC